The rows below give T cell receptor beta chains drawn from one sample of a study of cytomegalovirus exposure and HLA in healthy donors. The data were produced by immunoSEQ multiplex PCR, yet TCRdb's version contains in-frame clones alone and is incomplete. Of some 150,000 clones in the sample, 60% to 85% were seen once. Sequencing was performed on PBMCs. Receptors were obtained from a woman aged 40 to 55 in good health and CMV-seropositive. CDR3s include the opening cysteine and the closing phenylalanine or tryptophan. A D gene is named only where the DNA matches it firmly. A row's size may be missing; if present it is once, few, many or a size class.

>TRBV5-1|TRBD1|TRBJ2-7|-
TGCGCCAGCAGCTTGACACCGACCGGGACAGCCGCCTACGAGCAGTACTTC
CASSLTPTGTAAYEQYF
>TRBV6-5|TRBD1|TRBJ2-3|few
TGTGCCAGCAGTTACGGGACAGAACAAGATACGCAGTATTTT
CASSYGTEQDTQYF
>TRBV7-9|-|TRBJ1-5|-
TGTGCCAGCAGCTTAGCGCGGGGAGATGGAAACAATCAGCCCCAGCATTTT
CASSLARGDGNNQPQHF
>TRBV7-9|-|TRBJ2-5|-
TGTGCCAGCAGCTCAGGGATCGAGACCCAGTACTTC
CASSSGIETQYF
>TRBV5-1|-|TRBJ1-6|-
TGCGCCAGCAGCTTTGACCCACAAACGGGTTCACCCCTCCACTTT
CASSFDPQTGSPLHF
>TRBV11-2|-|TRBJ2-3|-
TGTGCCAGCAGCTTAGATCTGTCCTCCACAGATACGCAGTATTTT
CASSLDLSSTDTQYF
>TRBV4-2|-|TRBJ1-1|few
TGTGCCAGCAGCCAAGATCCCGGTGGGGAGACTGAAGCTTTCTTT
CASSQDPGGETEAFF
>TRBV9|-|TRBJ2-3|few
TGTGCCAGCAGCGCCACGGTAGGAGGGGTCGGCGATACGCAGTATTTT
CASSATVGGVGDTQYF
>TRBV4-1|TRBD2|TRBJ2-3|-
TGCGCCAGCAGCCAAGAGTCTAGCGGGGGGCAAGATACGCAGTATTTT
CASSQESSGGQDTQYF
>TRBV28|TRBD1|TRBJ1-2|-
TGTGCCAGCAGTGACGGGACAGGAGGAAGGGGCTACACCTTC
CASSDGTGGRGYTF
>TRBV6-1|-|TRBJ1-2|-
TGTGCCAGCAGCCGACTCTCCAGGGAGGGTGGCTACACCTTC
CASSRLSREGGYTF
>TRBV27|-|TRBJ2-3|-
TGTGCCAGCAGTTTGTGGCAGACTGAAACAGATACGCAGTATTTT
CASSLWQTETDTQYF
>TRBV7-9|-|TRBJ2-7|-
TGTGCCAGCAGCCTCGGACCAGGGGACTACGAGCAGTACTTC
CASSLGPGDYEQYF
>TRBV28|-|TRBJ2-3|-
TGTGCCAGCACAGGGGGCACAGATACGCAGTATTTT
CASTGGTDTQYF
>TRBV18|-|TRBJ2-7|-
TGTGCCAGCTCACCACCCCTACAGGGAACCTACGAGCAGTACTTC
CASSPPLQGTYEQYF
>TRBV9|-|TRBJ2-7|once
TGTGCCAGCAGCGTAGATAGGGGAACGTACGAGCAGTACTTC
CASSVDRGTYEQYF
>TRBV14|TRBD2|TRBJ2-3|few
TGTGCCAGCAGCCACCCTAGAGCGGGGGAGTCAGATACGCAGTATTTT
CASSHPRAGESDTQYF
>TRBV15|-|TRBJ1-5|-
TGTGCCACCAGCAGGGGCGATAGCAATCAGCCCCAGCATTTT
CATSRGDSNQPQHF
>TRBV9|TRBD1|TRBJ2-7|few
TGTGCCAGCAGCAGAGGACAGGGACCCACCTACGAGCAGTACTTC
CASSRGQGPTYEQYF
>TRBV5-1|-|TRBJ1-4|few
TGCGCCAGCAACCCTTGGGGGGAGACTAATGAAAAACTGTTTTTT
CASNPWGETNEKLFF
>TRBV27|-|TRBJ1-3|-
TGTGCCACTATATTCGGAAACACCATATATTTT
CATIFGNTIYF
>TRBV14|-|TRBJ2-7|-
TGTGCCAGCAGCCAAGCCAGGGACAACTCCTACGAGCAGTACTTC
CASSQARDNSYEQYF
>TRBV5-6|-|TRBJ1-3|once
TGTGCCAGCAGCCCAGAGGGTCCTCGCTCTGGAAACACCATATATTTT
CASSPEGPRSGNTIYF
>TRBV5-1|-|TRBJ2-2|few
TGCGCCAGCAGTAGTAGCGGGGAGCTGTTTTTT
CASSSSGELFF
>TRBV7-9|-|TRBJ1-1|-
TGTGCCAGCAGCCGCTTAGAATTGATGAACACTGAAGCTTTCTTT
CASSRLELMNTEAFF
>TRBV19|TRBD2|TRBJ2-5|-
TGTGCCAGTAGTACCTCAATGACTAGCGGGGGGTCAGAGACCCAGTACTTC
CASSTSMTSGGSETQYF
>TRBV7-9|TRBD1|TRBJ1-1|-
TGTGCCAGCAGCTTAGGAGGGGCAGGGGGGAACACTGAAGCTTTCTTT
CASSLGGAGGNTEAFF